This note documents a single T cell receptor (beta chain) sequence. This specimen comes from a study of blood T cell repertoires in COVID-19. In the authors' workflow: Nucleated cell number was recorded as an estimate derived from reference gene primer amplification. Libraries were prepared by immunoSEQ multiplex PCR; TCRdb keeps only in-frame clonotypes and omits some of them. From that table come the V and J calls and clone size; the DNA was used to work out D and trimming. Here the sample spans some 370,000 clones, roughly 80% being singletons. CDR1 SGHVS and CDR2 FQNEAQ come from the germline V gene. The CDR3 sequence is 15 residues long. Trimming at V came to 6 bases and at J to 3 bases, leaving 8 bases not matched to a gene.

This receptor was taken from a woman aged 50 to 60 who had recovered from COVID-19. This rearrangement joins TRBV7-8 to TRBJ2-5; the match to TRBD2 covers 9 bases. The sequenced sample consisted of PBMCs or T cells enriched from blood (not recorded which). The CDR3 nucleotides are TGTGCCAGCAGATCCGGGACTAGCCTAAAAGAGACCCAGTACTTC. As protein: CASRSGTSLKETQYF.